This T cell receptor (beta chain) was documented in a study of blood T cell repertoires in COVID-19. In Cohort 3, a recovered donor had either two negative PCRs, clearance, or symptom resolution. CDR1 and CDR2 (germline): MNHNS, SASEGT. With 3 bases clipped from V and 4 bases from J, the junction kept 3 bases outside the gene matches. CDR3 length: 15 residues. Sequencing used immunoSEQ multiplex PCR; TCRdb keeps in-frame clones, though not all of them. This sample has 300,000 or so clones, with 87% found just once. The sample holds a few counts of this clone. The receptor comes from a woman in her twenties or thirties who had recovered from COVID-19. Sequenced material: PBMCs or T cells enriched from blood (not recorded which). The chain uses TRBV6-1 and TRBJ2-3; the match to TRBD2 covers 11 bases. The CDR3 DNA reads TGTGCCAGCAGTGAGACTAGCGGGGCGGCAGATACGCAGTATTTT. It codes for CASSETSGAADTQYF.